What follows is one T cell receptor (beta chain) and its context. The antigen remains unidentified. Sequencing used immunoSEQ version 4 in survey mode. Here immunoSEQ multiplex PCR was the method, and the copy in TCRdb shows in-frame clones only, minus some. Here the sample spans approximately 36,000 clones, 70% to 90% being singletons. This sample was included in a study of persistence of HIV-infected CD4 T cells. Overall study results and limits: Antigen-responding cells were enriched for degenerate expanded CDR3beta sequences. CMV- and Gag-responding cells had lower TCRbeta richness than CD3/CD28-responding cells.

An overlapping HIV-1 Gag peptide pool stimulated these cells at 0.75 to 1 ug/peptide/mL. CD40L-negative CD69-negative CD45RO-high memory CD4+ T cells were sorted as populations depleted of antigen-responding cells. Donors had CD4+ T cell counts above 400 cells/uL and were CMV-seropositive. Germline V gene sequence: CDR1 KGHSH, CDR2 LQKENI. The V and J ends lost 6 bases and 3 bases, in that order; junction bases with no gene match: 4. The CDR3 covers 13 residues. The sequencing used cultured CD4+ T cells from PBMCs, collected from a patient who received antiretroviral therapy. The genes are TRBV18 and TRBJ1-2; TRBD1 matches 7 bases. The receptor's source is an adult with HIV. The donor label of this sample is uncertain. This chain's CDR3 is CASSPDRDYGYTF. For the CDR3, the DNA is TGTGCCAGCTCTCCCGACAGGGACTATGGCTACACCTTC.